The entry below gives a single TCR beta chain sequence along with its context. Original data processing: The authors estimated nucleated cell counts from reference gene primer amplification. The method was immunoSEQ multiplex PCR; TCRdb's version includes in-frame clones alone and lacks a portion of them. For V, J and clone size, that table is used; D and trimming come from the DNA. The repertoire holds around 140,000 clones, with about 87% as singletons. The sample originates from a study of blood T cell repertoires in COVID-19. Study details: From the United States, Italy and Spain came samples of acute and convalescent COVID-19. From T cells, B-cell-depleted T cells, or PBMCs came the material, which was cDNA or gDNA.

CDR3 length: 14 amino acids. Germline CDR1 reads MNHNY; CDR2 reads SVGAGI (reference sequence). Trimming cost V 3 bases and J 4 bases; bases outside gene matches: 4. The source material was peripheral blood. The chain recombines TRBV6-6 with TRBJ2-7; TRBD1 matches at 9 bases. The clonotype was recovered from a man aged 45-65 years who had recovered from COVID-19. CDR3 in DNA: TGTGCCAGCAGTTATATGGGACAGGGATACGAGCAGTACTTC. This sequence encodes CASSYMGQGYEQYF.